Here is one T cell receptor (beta chain) with its context. The source of the sample is a study of cytomegalovirus exposure and HLA in healthy donors. Study details: Genotyping showed roughly 86% of some 400 donors falling in the Caucasian-associated ancestry cluster.

The V segment lost 3 bases and the J segment 3 bases; nucleotides outside the gene matches: 2. This CDR3 contains 16 residues. Germline loops: CDR1 MGHRA, CDR2 YSYEKL. PCR was performed using 60 Vbeta and 13 Jbeta primers. Clones were read by immunoSEQ multiplex PCR, and TCRdb kept only the in-frame ones, dropping some. The sample holds around 150,000 clones, 82% seen once. This rearrangement joins TRBV4-1 to TRBJ2-7; the match to TRBD2 covers 16 bases. The clonotype originates from a girl between 5 and 17 years old in good health and CMV-seropositive. Input material: PBMCs. CDR3 in DNA: TGCGCCAGCAGCCAGGGACTAGCGGGAGGGGTCTACGAGCAGTACTTC. Its translation is CASSQGLAGGVYEQYF.